This T cell receptor beta chain stems from a study of cytomegalovirus exposure and HLA in healthy donors. As concerns this clone: Its target is not known.

Both 60 Vbeta primers and 13 Jbeta primers went into the PCR. The assay was immunoSEQ multiplex PCR, and TCRdb's table has in-frame clones only and misses some. The sample contains around 130,000 clones, approximately 72% of which appear only once. Trimming removed 0 bases at V and 0 bases at J, with 11 bases between. The CDR3 extends over 15 amino acids. CDR1 GTSNPN and CDR2 SVGIG come from the germline V gene (reference sequence). Study-wide findings and caveats: A few CMV-associated chains were confirmed in vitro to be specific for CMV antigens.

This chain links TRBV30 with TRBJ1-2; unclear D gene. The TCR was taken from a man aged 18 to 30 in good health and CMV-seronegative. The sample consisted of PBMCs. CDR3 residues: CAWSVPRRSNYGYTF. DNA for the CDR3: TGTGCCTGGAGTGTACCGAGGAGATCTAACTATGGCTACACCTTC.